The clone carrying this T cell receptor (beta chain) was seen more than once but under ten times. Germline V gene sequence: CDR1 SNHLY, CDR2 FYNNEI. The CDR3 covers 15 residues. V shed 4 bases and J 4 bases; nucleotides not matched to a gene: 5. TCRdb recomputed calls from the 5' RACE reads with MiXCR, one row per CDR3 protein. The repertoire holds around 120,000 distinct CDR3 sequences, with approximately 12% as singletons. This entry is derived from a study of spatial heterogeneity in lung cancer. Sample time point: blood at routine non-recurrence follow-up after resection. Whole RNA was taken from tumor, nontumor lung or frozen PBMC; it was then sequenced unsorted.

The chain uses TRBV2 and TRBJ2-5; 11 bases are shared with TRBD2. This sequence originates from a male donor with early-stage non-small cell lung cancer. The source was PBMCs, collected at follow-up. In DNA form, the CDR3 reads TGTGCCAGCAGTGTGAATAGCGGGGGGGCAGAGACCCAGTACTTC. Residues: CASSVNSGGAETQYF.